The 23 T cell receptor beta chains in this list originate from one sample, sequenced in a study of control samples from healthy donors and cancer patients. Some clones are missing from TCRdb's copy, which holds only in-frame ones; the method was immunoSEQ multiplex PCR. The table lists some 140,000 clones, roughly nine tenths of them singletons. The sample was blood. The receptors derive from a woman in her twenties or thirties in good health.

The genes are TRBV9 and TRBJ2-5; D possibly matches TRBD1 or TRBD2 (5 bases each). This CDR3 region has 15 residues. Germline V gives CDR1 SGDLS, CDR2 YYNGEE. Trimming took 3 bases from V and 2 from J, leaving 14 bases between them. Here the CDR3 DNA reads TGTGCCAGCAGCGAGGCAGGGACGGGACAAGAGACCCAGTACTTC. Encoded protein: CASSEAGTGQETQYF.

The rearrangement joins TRBV25-1 to TRBJ1-4; no definite D call. The CDR3 is made up of 15 amino acids. V lost 0 bases and J 0 bases, leaving 5 bases between the germline ends. The germline V gene encodes CDR1 MGHDK and CDR2 SYGVNS. This CDR3 is CASSEYGATNEKLFF. The DNA of the CDR3 is TGTGCCAGCAGTGAATACGGTGCAACTAATGAAAAACTGTTTTTT.

This clone was seen just once. This sample also contains other DNA sequences that code for the same CDR3. This chain joins TRBV30 and TRBJ2-7; maybe TRBD2 (6 bases). The V gene lost 0 bases and the J gene lost 4 bases, with 7 bases spanning the gap. Germline V gene lookup returns CDR1 GTSNPN and CDR2 SVGIG (reference sequence). The CDR3 is 12 amino acids. CDR3 bases: TGTGCCTGGAGTGTAAGCGGGTACGAGCAGTACTTC. As protein: CAWSVSGYEQYF.

This clone turned up a few times. The chain recombines TRBV19 with TRBJ2-2; TRBD2 matches at 12 bases. This CDR3 spans 15 amino acids. Germline loops: CDR1 LNHDA, CDR2 SQIVND (reference sequence). V dropped 9 bases and J dropped 4; count of bases not matched to a gene: 6. The DNA for the CDR3 is TGTGCCAGCGAACTAGCGGGAGGACTCACCGGGGAGCTGTTTTTT. Its protein is CASELAGGLTGELFF. Full variable domain (outside the CDR3, taken from reference TRBV19 and TRBJ2-2): DGGITQSPKYLFRKEGQNVTLSCEQNLNHDAMYWYRQDPGQGLRLIYYSQIVNDFQKGDIAEGYSVSREKKESFPLTVTSAQKNPTAFYLCASELAGGLTGELFFGEGSRLTVL.

The chain joins TRBV5-1 to TRBJ2-1, with D perhaps matching TRBD2 (6 bases). V was cut by 0 bases and J by 4 bases, with 11 bases left in between. The CDR3 has 15 amino acids. Germline CDR1 reads SGHRS; CDR2 reads YFSETQ. CDR3 sequence: CASSLGGGIYNEQFF. The CDR3 region has the DNA TGCGCCAGCAGCTTGGGGGGAGGTATATACAATGAGCAGTTCTTC.

V and J are TRBV18 and TRBJ2-1; D call uncertain. Germline V lookup: CDR1 KGHSH, CDR2 LQKENI. This CDR3 is 12 amino acids long. The germline V and J ends were trimmed by 2 bases and 5 bases, with 4 bases remaining between them. The DNA of the CDR3 is TGTGCCAGCTCACCAAGCCACAATGAGCAGTTCTTC. Residues: CASSPSHNEQFF.

The genes are TRBV11-3 and TRBJ2-2; D is undetermined. Germline V gene data show CDR1 as SGHNT and CDR2 as YENEEA. The CDR3 extends over 14 amino acids. V was shortened by 2 bases and J by 4 bases, with 8 bases between the two germline ends. This chain's CDR3 is CASSLIGGTGELFF. CDR3 DNA sequence: TGTGCCAGCAGCTTAATTGGTGGCACCGGGGAGCTGTTTTTT.

The chain recombines TRBV6-5 with TRBJ1-1, with D unclear. This CDR3 spans 13 amino acids. Germline V CDR1 and CDR2: MNHEY, SVGAGI. Trimming left V 2 bases short and J 8 bases short, with 12 bases between. This CDR3 reads CASSYGPGAEAFF. In DNA, the CDR3 is TGTGCCAGCAGTTACGGGCCTGGAGCCGAAGCTTTCTTT.

In this sample, this clone turned up once. The chain employs TRBV29-1 and TRBJ2-7; possibly TRBD1 for D (6 bases). Germline V lookup: CDR1 SQVTM, CDR2 ANQGSEA. This CDR3 has 13 amino acids. The V end lost 1 base, the J end lost 4 bases, and 11 bases lay between the germline ends. Written as DNA, the CDR3 is TGCAGCGTTGAAGCCGGGACACCTTACGAGCAGTACTTC. It yields the protein CSVEAGTPYEQYF.

This clone was detected once. The chain has TRBV4-1 and TRBJ2-7; TRBD1 agrees at 10 bases. The CDR3 runs 16 residues. Germline lookup yields CDR1 MGHRA and CDR2 YSYEKL. The V segment lost 1 base and the J segment 4 bases; nucleotides outside the gene matches: 7. The CDR3 sequence: CASSQGGQGVRYEQYF. The CDR3 nucleotides are TGCGCCAGCAGCCAAGGAGGACAGGGGGTTAGGTACGAGCAGTACTTC.

The CDR3 coding sequence is TGTGCCAGCAGCCGACTAGCGGGCCGTACCTACGAGCAGTACTTC. This translates into CASSRLAGRTYEQYF. The J gene is TRBJ2-7, the V gene TRBV11-2, with 10 bases fitting TRBD2. With V trimmed by 5 bases and J by 2 bases, 6 bases remained unmatched. CDR1 and CDR2 (germline): SGHAT, FQNNGV. CDR3 length: 15 residues.

In its sample, this clone was seen a few times. The rearrangement links TRBV10-3 to TRBJ1-1, with D perhaps TRBD1 (6 bases). The CDR3 is 14 residues long. The V gene's germline CDR1 is ENHRY and CDR2 SYGVKD. Trimming pared 6 bases from V and 1 base from J, leaving 12 bases between. CDR3 nucleotide sequence: TGTGCCATCAGGCGACAGGTTACGAACACTGAAGCTTTCTTT. As protein: CAIRRQVTNTEAFF.

The chain employs TRBV9 and TRBJ2-1; 7 bases map to TRBD2. The CDR3 covers 14 residues. The germline V gene encodes CDR1 SGDLS and CDR2 YYNGEE. V lost 4 bases and J lost 5; bases outside the gene matches: 6. Written as DNA, the CDR3 is TGTGCCAGCAGCCCAACTAGCGTCAACAATGAGCAGTTCTTC. This sequence encodes CASSPTSVNNEQFF. The full variable domain, with the rest looked up from reference TRBV9 and TRBJ2-1, is DSGVTQTPKHLITATGQRVTLRCSPRSGDLSVYWYQQSLDQGLQFLIQYYNGEERAKGNILERFSAQQFPDLHSELNLSSLELGDSALYFCASSPTSVNNEQFFGPGTRLTVL.

The chain is built from TRBV7-2 and TRBJ2-1; TRBD2 aligns across 16 bases. After removal of 3 bases from V and 10 bases from J, the junction contained 6 bases not matched to a gene. Germline CDR1 reads SGHTA; CDR2 reads FQGNSA. The CDR3 is 16 residues long. The CDR3 nucleotides read TGTGCCAGCAGCTTTATTCCGGGACTAGCGGGAGGGGAGCAGTTCTTC. Translated: CASSFIPGLAGGEQFF.

V usage is TRBV19 and J usage is TRBJ1-5; 11 bases are shared with TRBD1. V lost 7 bases and J lost 2; bases outside the gene matches: 7. The CDR3 has 16 amino acids. Germline CDR1 is LNHDA and CDR2 is SQIVND (reference sequence). CDR3 DNA: TGTGCCAGTACATGGACAGGGGGCGACGGCAATCAGCCCCAGCATTTT. Protein: CASTWTGGDGNQPQHF.

The rearrangement links TRBV20-1 to TRBJ2-5; 8 bases align to TRBD1. V lost 3 bases and J lost 4; bases outside the gene matches: 10. Germline CDR1 is DFQATT and CDR2 is SNEGSKA (reference sequence). There are 15 residues in the CDR3. The CDR3 region has the DNA TGCAGTGCTAGTCTGGGTGCAGGGGGCTCAGAGACCCAGTACTTC. Translating it yields CSASLGAGGSETQYF.

This chain links TRBV2 with TRBJ2-3; D could derive from TRBD1 or TRBD2 (6 bases each). CDR1 and CDR2 (germline): SNHLY, FYNNEI. V lost 2 bases, J lost 6 bases, and 12 bases lay in between. The CDR3 extends over 14 amino acids. This CDR3 is CASSERGAVDTQYF. The DNA of the CDR3 is TGTGCCAGCAGTGAAAGGGGGGCGGTGGATACGCAGTATTTT.

The V gene is TRBV7-9, the J gene TRBJ1-2; D not resolved. V shed 1 base and J shed 4 bases, with 10 bases lying between them. Germline V gives CDR1 SEHNR, CDR2 FQNEAQ (reference sequence). CDR3 length: 14 residues. The CDR3 region has the DNA TGTGCCAGCAGCTTAGTTGGACGCATCTATGGCTACACCTTC. This encodes CASSLVGRIYGYTF. Combining the CDR3 with reference TRBV7-9 and TRBJ1-2 gives the whole variable domain DTGVSQNPRHKITKRGQNVTFRCDPISEHNRLYWYRQTLGQGPEFLTYFQNEAQLEKSRLLSDRFSAERPKGSFSTLEIQRTEQGDSAMYLCASSLVGRIYGYTFGSGTRLTVV.

The CDR3 reads CASSPPGTANTGELFF. The CDR3 region has the DNA TGTGCCAGCAGCCCACCCGGGACAGCGAACACCGGGGAGCTGTTTTTT. The chain combines TRBV7-9 with TRBJ2-2; 7 bases are shared with TRBD1. Germline V gene sequence: CDR1 SEHNR, CDR2 FQNEAQ (reference sequence). The CDR3 has 16 amino acids. V shed 5 bases and J 0 bases; nucleotides not matched to a gene: 6. The full variable domain, its missing parts supplied by reference TRBV7-9 and TRBJ2-2, is DTGVSQNPRHKITKRGQNVTFRCDPISEHNRLYWYRQTLGQGPEFLTYFQNEAQLEKSRLLSDRFSAERPKGSFSTLEIQRTEQGDSAMYLCASSPPGTANTGELFFGEGSRLTVL.

Comments on this clone: A read error may account for a junction end that differs from germline. The CDR3 region is CATSRASPGTSGISSHEQYF. CDR3 DNA sequence: TGTGCCACCAGCAGAGCCTCCCCCGGGACTAGCGGGATTTCCTCCCACGAGCAGTACTTC. This chain joins TRBV15 and TRBJ2-7, with 13 positions matching TRBD2. The CDR3 runs 20 residues. Germline CDR1 reads LNHNV; CDR2 reads YYDKDF (reference sequence).

As concerns this clone: Other DNA variants within this sample encode the same CDR3. This chain uses TRBV25-1 with TRBJ2-1, with TRBD2 identical over 10 bases. CDR3 length: 14 amino acids. Germline assignment: CDR1 MGHDK and CDR2 SYGVNS. V was clipped by 4 bases and J by 3 bases; unmatched bases: 0. The CDR3 sequence: CASSGLAGYNEQFF. For the CDR3, the DNA is TGTGCCAGCAGTGGACTAGCGGGCTACAATGAGCAGTTCTTC.

The rearrangement joins TRBV9 to TRBJ1-1; D gene unclear. CDR3 size: 14 residues. Germline V gives CDR1 SGDLS, CDR2 YYNGEE. V was shortened by 6 bases and J by 1 base, with 13 bases between the two germline ends. CDR3 sequence (DNA): TGTGCCAGCACCCTAGCTCCTGGGAACACTGAAGCTTTCTTT. Protein: CASTLAPGNTEAFF.

This clone is a singleton in its sample. The chain uses TRBV9 and TRBJ2-5; 8 nucleotides agree with TRBD2. V lost 0 bases and J lost 0; bases outside the gene matches: 13. The CDR3 totals 19 residues. Germline CDR1 and CDR2: SGDLS and YYNGEE. The DNA for the CDR3 is TGTGCCAGCAGCGTAGGCGGCGGAGCGGGGGTGGGGTACCAAGAGACCCAGTACTTC. The encoded protein is CASSVGGGAGVGYQETQYF.